This T cell receptor beta chain came from a study of PD-1 blockade in classical Hodgkin lymphoma. From germline, CDR1 is SGHTA and CDR2 FQGTGA. The CDR3 runs 14 residues. The V end lost 5 bases, the J end lost 0 bases, and 8 bases lay between the germline ends. Clones were sequenced by immunoSEQ multiplex PCR, and TCRdb holds only the in-frame ones, with some missing. The sample records about 64,000 clones, just over 90% being singletons. This clone was seen only once. The antigen is not known. The time point is: cycle 4 day 1 (C4D1), after less than 7 weeks of nivolumab. There was relapse after autologous stem cell transplantation in every patient, and there was variation in brentuximab vedotin exposure. Study-level results: Before treatment, TCR diversity in newly diagnosed patients was reportedly lower than in healthy donors. Only CD4+ TCR diversity, not CD8+, had risen significantly by C4D1. Baseline diversity was lower in partial responders and progressors than complete responders.

The rearrangement uses TRBV7-3 and TRBJ2-1, with D possibly TRBD1 on 5 matching bases. The sequence was obtained from a human donor with classical Hodgkin lymphoma. The material was peripheral blood mononuclear cells (PBMCs), obtained before the fourth cycle of nivolumab. CDR3 coding DNA: TGTGCCAGCAGCCTCGACAGCTCCTACAATGAGCAGTTCTTC. It yields the protein CASSLDSSYNEQFF.